The 19 T cell receptor beta chains given below trace back to one sample, sequenced in a study of T cell repertoires in cytomegalovirus infection. TCRdb re-derived calls from the reads in MiXCR, one entry per CDR3 protein. The sample includes under 200,000 distinct CDR3 sequences, more than 15% of them seen just once. The sample comprised CD8+ T cells from PBMCs. The receptors were gathered from a human donor in good health (CMV status not recorded). Some clones in this sample may be carry-over from other donors' samples.

This clonotype was detected only a few times. This chain links TRBV28 with TRBJ2-7; 12 bases line up with TRBD2. CDR3 length: 15 residues. CDR1 MDHEN and CDR2 SYDVKM come from the germline V gene. The junction had 9 bases not matched to a gene; V was cut back by 6 bases and J by 6 bases. The CDR3 DNA sequence: TGTGCCAGCAGCCCTAGCGGGAGGGCCGGGGCCGAGCAGTACTTC. It specifies CASSPSGRAGAEQYF. Drawing the rest from reference TRBV28 and TRBJ2-7, the complete variable domain is DVKVTQSSRYLVKRTGEKVFLECVQDMDHENMFWYRQDPGLGLRLIYFSYDVKMKEKGDIPEGYSVSREKKERFSLILESASTNQTSMYLCASSPSGRAGAEQYFGPGTRLTVT.

This clonotype has only a few counts. The V and J genes are TRBV7-9 and TRBJ2-3; TRBD1 agrees at 9 bases. The germline V gene encodes CDR1 SEHNR and CDR2 FQNEAQ (reference sequence). CDR3 length: 15 residues. Trimming cost V 5 bases and J 0 bases; bases outside gene matches: 3. The CDR3 spells CASSRGQGSTDTQYF. DNA of the CDR3: TGTGCCAGCAGCCGAGGACAGGGGAGCACAGATACGCAGTATTTT.

This clonotype turned up a few times. V gene TRBV7-8 combines with J gene TRBJ2-7; 8 nucleotides align to TRBD2. The germline CDR1 and CDR2 sequences are SGHVS and FQNEAQ. There are 14 residues in the CDR3. The ends lost 5 bases at V and 5 bases at J; junction bases unmatched: 8. The CDR3 loop is CASSPGLAIHEQYF. CDR3 sequence (DNA): TGTGCCAGCAGCCCAGGACTAGCTATCCACGAGCAGTACTTC.

Remarks on this clonotype: A junction end diverges from the germline sequence, so it may reflect a read error. The gene calls are TRBV19 and TRBJ2-4, with D unresolved. The CDR3 is 12 amino acids. CDR1 is LNHDA, CDR2 SQIVND, per germline (reference sequence). The CDR3 protein is CASSIGTDIQYF. The CDR3 nucleotides read TGTGCCAGTAGCATAGGCACAGACATTCAGTACTTC.

This clonotype was detected a few times. The V gene is TRBV6-2 or TRBV6-3, the J gene TRBJ2-1; 8 bases line up with TRBD2. CDR1 and CDR2 (germline): MNHEY, SVGEGT. Trimming took 3 bases from V and 10 from J; bases not matched to a gene: 11. The CDR3 runs 15 residues. The CDR3 here is CASSYQAGEVKEQFF. The CDR3 bases are TGTGCCAGCAGTTATCAAGCGGGGGAGGTAAAAGAGCAGTTCTTC.

At least ten counts were recorded for this clonotype. The chain joins TRBV7-9 to TRBJ2-5; no firm D call. This CDR3 spans 14 amino acids. Germline V CDR1 and CDR2: SEHNR, FQNEAQ (reference sequence). V was shortened by 6 bases and J by 1 base, with 12 bases between the two germline ends. The CDR3, as DNA: TGTGCCAGCAGGCCAGGTCTGAGCCAAGAGACCCAGTACTTC. It translates to CASRPGLSQETQYF.

The CDR3 protein is CASSRTGGEAYEQYF. CDR3 in DNA: TGTGCCAGCAGCCGGACAGGGGGCGAAGCCTACGAGCAGTACTTC. The rearrangement joins TRBV28 to TRBJ2-7; 11 bases map to TRBD1. The CDR3 is made up of 15 amino acids. CDR1 MDHEN and CDR2 SYDVKM come from the germline V gene. With V trimmed by 6 bases and J by 2 bases, 6 bases remained unmatched.

As regards this clonotype: A much larger clone sits a single nucleotide away, making a read error possible. Written as DNA, the CDR3 is TGTGCCCGCAGCGCAGACAGGGAAGGAGCTTTCTTT. This codes for CARSADREGAFF. This chain connects TRBV6-2 or TRBV6-3 to TRBJ1-1; the match to TRBD1 covers 7 bases. Looked up from germline, CDR1 is MNHEY and CDR2 is SVGEGT. CDR3 length: 12 residues.

This chain joins TRBV7-9 and TRBJ2-5; 8 bases match TRBD2. Germline CDR1 reads SEHNR; CDR2 reads FQNEAQ (reference sequence). The CDR3 runs 17 residues. The V segment lost 3 bases and the J segment 1 base; nucleotides outside the gene matches: 10. This chain's CDR3 is CASSLPSGGGLQETQYF. The CDR3 DNA reads TGTGCCAGCAGCTTGCCCTCGGGAGGGGGACTCCAAGAGACCCAGTACTTC.

The V gene is TRBV28, the J gene TRBJ2-7; no reliable D call. Trimming removed 5 bases at V and 7 bases at J, with 12 bases between. The CDR3 contains 12 residues. Germline V gives CDR1 MDHEN, CDR2 SYDVKM. The CDR3 region is CASSPYDLEQYF. Written as DNA, the CDR3 is TGTGCCAGCAGTCCCTACGATTTGGAGCAGTACTTC.

The genes are TRBV28 and TRBJ2-7; TRBD1 matches 7 bases. The CDR3 contains 13 residues. The V and J ends lost 4 bases and 3 bases, in that order; junction bases with no gene match: 3. Germline V gene lookup returns CDR1 MDHEN and CDR2 SYDVKM. The CDR3 DNA reads as TGTGCCAGCAGTTCTCAGGGGGACTACGAGCAGTACTTC. It specifies CASSSQGDYEQYF.

DNA of the CDR3: TGTGCCAGCAGTTACTCGGCCAGGGCTGGGGCCAACGTCCTGACTTTC. Its translation is CASSYSARAGANVLTF. This chain connects TRBV6-2 or TRBV6-3 to TRBJ2-6; possible D gene TRBD1, 5 bases. Trimming shortened V by 0 bases and J by 2 bases, and 8 bases separated the two germline ends. CDR3 length: 16 residues. Germline V gene lookup returns CDR1 MNHEY and CDR2 SVGEGT.

This clonotype came up a few times. The chain links TRBV12-5 to TRBJ2-6; no firm D call. V lost 7 bases and J 3 bases, leaving 16 bases between the germline ends. CDR1 and CDR2 from the germline V gene are LGHNT and FRNRAP. The CDR3 loop spans 16 amino acids. The CDR3 spells CASDSNPSSGANVLTF. CDR3 coding DNA: TGTGCTAGTGACAGTAACCCATCTAGTGGGGCCAACGTCCTGACTTTC.

This clonotype was seen a handful of times. J is TRBJ2-1 and V is TRBV7-9, with 12 bases fitting TRBD2. There are 16 residues in the CDR3. Per the germline V gene, CDR1 is SEHNR and CDR2 is FQNEAQ (reference sequence). V shed 3 bases and J 4 bases; nucleotides not matched to a gene: 4. As DNA, the CDR3 is TGTGCCAGCAGCTTGACTAGCGGGGGTGATTACAATGAGCAGTTCTTC. Its protein is CASSLTSGGDYNEQFF.

The chain's CDR3 is CSPEVTGGLGEQFF. The CDR3 DNA reads as TGCAGCCCCGAGGTGACAGGAGGGTTGGGTGAGCAGTTCTTC. The genes are TRBV29-1 and TRBJ2-1; D possibly matches TRBD1 or TRBD2 (6 bases each). The V end lost 8 bases, the J end lost 9 bases, and 23 bases lay between the germline ends. The CDR3 is 14 residues long. The V gene's germline CDR1 is SQVTM and CDR2 ANQGSEA.

This chain joins TRBV7-6 and TRBJ1-1; the D is unclear. CDR1 and CDR2 from the germline V gene are SGHVS and FNYEAQ. V lost 7 bases and J lost 5, with 5 bases in between. CDR3 length: 10 amino acids. The CDR3 sequence is CASKRTEAFF. The CDR3 DNA sequence: TGTGCCAGCAAGCGGACTGAAGCTTTCTTT.

The genes are TRBV10-3 and TRBJ2-7; D is uncertain. The CDR3 length is 12 residues. Trimming pared 2 bases from V and 6 bases from J, leaving 8 bases between. Germline V gene data show CDR1 as ENHRY and CDR2 as SYGVKD. This chain's CDR3 is CAISEGSGEQYF. CDR3 DNA sequence: TGTGCCATCAGTGAGGGCTCCGGCGAGCAGTACTTC.

This clonotype was seen a handful of times. The V and J genes are TRBV6-6 and TRBJ2-7; 8 nucleotides match TRBD2. The length of the CDR3 is 14 residues. Germline values: CDR1 MNHNY, CDR2 SVGAGI (reference sequence). J lost 2 bases, V lost 4 bases, and 4 bases had no gene match. The CDR3 loop reads CASSWEGLAYEQYF. As DNA, the CDR3 is TGTGCCAGCAGTTGGGAGGGACTAGCCTACGAGCAGTACTTC.

The sample holds a few counts of this clonotype. DNA for the CDR3: TGTGCCAGCGAAAGAGGGGAGCTGTTTTTT. Amino acids: CASERGELFF. This sequence joins TRBV25-1 and TRBJ2-2; the D is unclear. Trimming pared 8 bases from V and 8 bases from J, leaving 6 bases between. CDR3 length: 10 residues. The germline V gene encodes CDR1 MGHDK and CDR2 SYGVNS.